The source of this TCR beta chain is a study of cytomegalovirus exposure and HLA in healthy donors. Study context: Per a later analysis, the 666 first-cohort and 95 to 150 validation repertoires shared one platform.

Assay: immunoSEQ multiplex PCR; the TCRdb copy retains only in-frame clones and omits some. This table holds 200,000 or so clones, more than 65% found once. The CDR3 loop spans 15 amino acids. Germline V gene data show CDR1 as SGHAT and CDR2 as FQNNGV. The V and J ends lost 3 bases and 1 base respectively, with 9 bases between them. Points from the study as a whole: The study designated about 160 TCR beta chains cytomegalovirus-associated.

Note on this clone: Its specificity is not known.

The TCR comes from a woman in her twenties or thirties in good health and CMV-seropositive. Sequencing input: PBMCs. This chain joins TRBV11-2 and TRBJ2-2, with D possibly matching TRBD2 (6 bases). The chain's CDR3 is CASSLSGLNTGELFF. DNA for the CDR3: TGTGCCAGCAGCTTGAGCGGGCTGAACACCGGGGAGCTGTTTTTT.